This T cell receptor beta chain was recorded in a study of shared clonotypes between healthy human individuals. About the study: CD4 naive cells filled three plates per donor, CD4 memory three, CD8 naive two and CD8 memory one. Findings of the study overall: Sorted-subset sequencing, rarefaction showed, was incomplete despite large depth. Sequencing depth was expected to affect clonotype sharing among donors. Larger estimated richness was generally recorded for naive subsets relative to memory subsets.

This table comes from immunoSEQ multiplex PCR, and its TCRdb copy is limited to in-frame clones, with some not included. The sample comprises approximately 95,000 clones, about two thirds of which are singletons, and around 41% rests with the top ten. To note about this clone: Its antigen is undetermined.

V was shortened by 5 bases and J by 2 bases, with 18 bases between the two germline ends. In germline, CDR1 is SGHRS, CDR2 YFSETQ. The CDR3 spans 16 residues. The V gene is TRBV5-1, the J gene TRBJ2-3; a weak D match, TRBD2 (6 bases). This receptor was taken from a man under 40 in good health. The sequenced sample was memory CD8+ T cells sorted from blood. Documented subset: CD45RO+ cells pooled with CCR7-negative TemRA cells. CDR3 sequence: CASRRGPSDSTDTQYF. CDR3 DNA: TGCGCCAGCAGAAGGGGTCCTAGCGACTCCACAGATACGCAGTATTTT.